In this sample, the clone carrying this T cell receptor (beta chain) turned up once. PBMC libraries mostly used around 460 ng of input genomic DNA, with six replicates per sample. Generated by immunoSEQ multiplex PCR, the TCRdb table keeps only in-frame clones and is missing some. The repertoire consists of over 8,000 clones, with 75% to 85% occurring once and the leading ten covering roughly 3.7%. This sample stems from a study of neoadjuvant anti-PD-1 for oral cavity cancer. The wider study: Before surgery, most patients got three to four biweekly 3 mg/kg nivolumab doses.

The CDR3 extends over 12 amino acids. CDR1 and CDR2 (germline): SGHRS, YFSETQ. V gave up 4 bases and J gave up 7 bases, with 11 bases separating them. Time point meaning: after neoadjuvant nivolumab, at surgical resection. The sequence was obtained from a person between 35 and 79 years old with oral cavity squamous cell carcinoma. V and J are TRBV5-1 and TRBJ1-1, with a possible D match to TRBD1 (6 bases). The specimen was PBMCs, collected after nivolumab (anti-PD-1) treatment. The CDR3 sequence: CASSHGQNEAFF. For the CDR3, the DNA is TGCGCCAGCAGCCACGGACAGAATGAAGCTTTCTTT.